This TCR beta chain was identified during a study of PD-1 blockade in classical Hodgkin lymphoma. The repertoire was sequenced with immunoSEQ multiplex PCR; TCRdb's copy has only in-frame clones and lacks some. The data show tens of thousands of clones, about 71% seen once. V shed 0 bases and J 11 bases; nucleotides not matched to a gene: 10. Per the germline V gene, CDR1 is MNHEY and CDR2 is SMNVEV (reference sequence). The CDR3 extends over 15 amino acids. Every patient had relapsed following autologous stem cell transplantation, and cohorts differed in brentuximab vedotin exposure. The sequences come from peripheral blood mononuclear cells (PBMCs), collected before the second cycle of nivolumab. V and J are TRBV27 and TRBJ1-1; 9 nucleotides align to TRBD1. The sequence came from a human donor with classical Hodgkin lymphoma. The CDR3 nucleotides are TGTGCCAGCAGTTTATCGAATGCGGTCGGGACAGGGGCTTTCTTT. Residues: CASSLSNAVGTGAFF.